This T cell receptor (beta chain) was obtained from a study of blood T cell repertoires in COVID-19. Germline CDR1 SGHTA, CDR2 FQGNSA. CDR3 length equals 14 residues. With V trimmed by 6 bases and J by 3 bases, 6 bases remained unmatched. Sequencing was performed with immunoSEQ multiplex PCR; in TCRdb, only in-frame clones are kept and a portion is missing. This sample has 110,000 to 150,000 clones, with about 80% found just once. This sequence joins TRBV7-2 and TRBJ2-3; TRBD1 aligns across 7 bases. The TCR sequence derives from a human donor in a cohort sampled during active COVID-19. Sequencing was done on a sample of peripheral blood. The CDR3 here is CASSHGRGTDTQYF. The CDR3 coding sequence is TGTGCCAGCAGTCACGGCAGGGGGACAGATACGCAGTATTTT.